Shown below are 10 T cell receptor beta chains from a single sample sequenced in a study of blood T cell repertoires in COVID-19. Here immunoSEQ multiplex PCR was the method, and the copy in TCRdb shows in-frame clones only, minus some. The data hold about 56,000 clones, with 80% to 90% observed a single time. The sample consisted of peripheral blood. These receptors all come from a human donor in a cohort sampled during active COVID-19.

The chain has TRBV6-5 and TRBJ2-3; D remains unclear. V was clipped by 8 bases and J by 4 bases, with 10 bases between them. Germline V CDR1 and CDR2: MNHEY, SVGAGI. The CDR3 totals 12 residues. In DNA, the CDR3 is TGTGCCAGCGGAAGACACCCAGATACGCAGTATTTT. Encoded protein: CASGRHPDTQYF.

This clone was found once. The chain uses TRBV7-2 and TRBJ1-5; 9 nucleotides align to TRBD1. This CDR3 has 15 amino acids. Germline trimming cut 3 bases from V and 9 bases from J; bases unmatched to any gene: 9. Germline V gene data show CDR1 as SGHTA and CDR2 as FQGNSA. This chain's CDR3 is CASSFQFGTGRPQHF. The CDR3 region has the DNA TGTGCCAGCAGCTTTCAGTTCGGGACAGGGCGGCCCCAGCATTTT.

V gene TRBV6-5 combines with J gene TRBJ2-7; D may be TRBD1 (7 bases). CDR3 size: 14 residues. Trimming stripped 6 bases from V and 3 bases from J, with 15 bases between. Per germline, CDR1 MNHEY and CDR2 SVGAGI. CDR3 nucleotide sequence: TGTGCCAGCAGGATTCAGGGGGGCCTCTACGAGCAGTACTTC. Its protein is CASRIQGGLYEQYF.

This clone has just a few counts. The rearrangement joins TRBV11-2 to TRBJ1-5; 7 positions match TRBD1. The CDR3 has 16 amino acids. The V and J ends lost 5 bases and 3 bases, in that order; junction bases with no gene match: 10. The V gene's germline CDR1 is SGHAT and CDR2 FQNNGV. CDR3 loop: CASSPTTGIPNQPQHF. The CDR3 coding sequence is TGTGCCAGCAGCCCGACGACAGGGATCCCCAATCAGCCCCAGCATTTT.

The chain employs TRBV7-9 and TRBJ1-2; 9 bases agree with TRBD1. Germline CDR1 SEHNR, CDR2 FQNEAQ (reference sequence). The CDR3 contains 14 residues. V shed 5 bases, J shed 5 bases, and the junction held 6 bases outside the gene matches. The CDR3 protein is CASSPRGQGYGYTF. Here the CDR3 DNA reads TGTGCCAGCAGCCCCCGAGGACAGGGGTATGGCTACACCTTC.

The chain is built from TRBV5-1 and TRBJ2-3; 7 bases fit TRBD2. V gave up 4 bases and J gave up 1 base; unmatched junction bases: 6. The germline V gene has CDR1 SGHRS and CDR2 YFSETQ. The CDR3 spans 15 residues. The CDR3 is CASSVGLDRTDTQYF. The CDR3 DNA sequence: TGCGCCAGCAGCGTTGGACTAGACCGCACAGATACGCAGTATTTT.

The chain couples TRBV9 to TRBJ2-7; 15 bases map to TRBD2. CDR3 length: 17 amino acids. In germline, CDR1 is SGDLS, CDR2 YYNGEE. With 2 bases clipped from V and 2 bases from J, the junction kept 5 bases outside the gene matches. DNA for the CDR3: TGTGCCAGCAGCGTCGGGACTAGCGGGGGGAACGCCTACGAGCAGTACTTC. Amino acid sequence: CASSVGTSGGNAYEQYF.

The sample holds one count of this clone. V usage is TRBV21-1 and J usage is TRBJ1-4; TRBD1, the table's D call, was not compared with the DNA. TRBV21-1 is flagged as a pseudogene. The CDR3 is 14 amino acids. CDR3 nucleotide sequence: TGTGCCAGCAGCCACAGGGGGCGCCCTGAAAAACTGTTTTTT. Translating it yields CASSHRGRPEKLFF.

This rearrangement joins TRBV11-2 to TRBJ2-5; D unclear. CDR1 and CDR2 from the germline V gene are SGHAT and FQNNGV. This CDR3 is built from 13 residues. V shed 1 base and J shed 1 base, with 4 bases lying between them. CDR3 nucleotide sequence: TGTGCCAGCAGCTTAGGGAGCCAAGAGACCCAGTACTTC. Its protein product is CASSLGSQETQYF.

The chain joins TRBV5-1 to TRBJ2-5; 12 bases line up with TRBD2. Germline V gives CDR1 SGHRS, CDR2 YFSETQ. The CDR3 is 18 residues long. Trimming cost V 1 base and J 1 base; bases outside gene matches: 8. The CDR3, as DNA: TGCGCCAGCAGCTTGCCGATCGCTAGCGGGGGGGCCCAAGAGACCCAGTACTTC. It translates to CASSLPIASGGAQETQYF.